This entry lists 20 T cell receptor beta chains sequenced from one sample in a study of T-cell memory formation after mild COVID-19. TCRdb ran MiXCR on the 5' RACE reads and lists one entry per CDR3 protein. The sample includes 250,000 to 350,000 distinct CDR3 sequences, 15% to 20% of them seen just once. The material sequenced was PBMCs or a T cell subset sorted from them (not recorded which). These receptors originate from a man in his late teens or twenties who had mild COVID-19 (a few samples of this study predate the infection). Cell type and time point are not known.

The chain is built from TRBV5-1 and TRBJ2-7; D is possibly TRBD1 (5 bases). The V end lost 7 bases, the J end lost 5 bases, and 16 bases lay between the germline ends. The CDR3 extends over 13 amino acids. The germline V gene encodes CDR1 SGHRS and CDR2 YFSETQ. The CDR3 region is CASGIRVADEQYF. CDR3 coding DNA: TGCGCCAGCGGCATCAGGGTGGCGGACGAGCAGTACTTC.

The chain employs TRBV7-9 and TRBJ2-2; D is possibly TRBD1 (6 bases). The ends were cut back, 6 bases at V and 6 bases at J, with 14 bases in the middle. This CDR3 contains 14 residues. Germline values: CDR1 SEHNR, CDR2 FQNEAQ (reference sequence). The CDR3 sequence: CASRGQNQPGELFF. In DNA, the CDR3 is TGTGCCAGCAGGGGACAAAACCAACCCGGGGAGCTGTTTTTT.

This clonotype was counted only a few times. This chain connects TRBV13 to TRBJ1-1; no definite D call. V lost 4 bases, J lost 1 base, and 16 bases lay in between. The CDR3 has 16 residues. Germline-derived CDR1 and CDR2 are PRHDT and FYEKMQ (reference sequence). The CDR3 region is CASSYPITAKNTEAFF. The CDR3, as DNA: TGTGCCAGCAGCTACCCGATTACAGCTAAGAACACTGAAGCTTTCTTT.

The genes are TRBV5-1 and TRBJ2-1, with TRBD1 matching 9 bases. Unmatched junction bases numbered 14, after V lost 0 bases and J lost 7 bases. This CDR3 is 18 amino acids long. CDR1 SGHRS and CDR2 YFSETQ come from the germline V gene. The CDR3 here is CASSLVPPGQGFWNEQFF. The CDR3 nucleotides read TGCGCCAGCAGCTTGGTCCCCCCCGGACAGGGGTTTTGGAATGAGCAGTTCTTC.

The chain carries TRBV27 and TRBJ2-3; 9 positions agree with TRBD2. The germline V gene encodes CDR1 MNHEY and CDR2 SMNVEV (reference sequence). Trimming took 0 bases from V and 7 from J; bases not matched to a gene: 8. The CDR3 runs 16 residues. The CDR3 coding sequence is TGTGCCAGCAGTTTATCGGTGAGCGGGGGGCCGAATACGCAGTATTTT. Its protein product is CASSLSVSGGPNTQYF.

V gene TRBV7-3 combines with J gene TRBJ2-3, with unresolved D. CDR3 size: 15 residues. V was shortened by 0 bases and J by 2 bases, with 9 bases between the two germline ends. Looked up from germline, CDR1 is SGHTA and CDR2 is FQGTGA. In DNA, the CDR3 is TGTGCCAGCAGCTTAACGTTAGTCCCCACAGATACGCAGTATTTT. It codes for CASSLTLVPTDTQYF. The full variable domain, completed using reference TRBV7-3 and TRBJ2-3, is GAGVSQTPSNKVTEKGKYVELRCDPISGHTALYWYRQSLGQGPEFLIYFQGTGAADDSGLPNDRFFAVRPEGSVSTLKIQRTERGDSAVYLCASSLTLVPTDTQYFGPGTRLTVL.

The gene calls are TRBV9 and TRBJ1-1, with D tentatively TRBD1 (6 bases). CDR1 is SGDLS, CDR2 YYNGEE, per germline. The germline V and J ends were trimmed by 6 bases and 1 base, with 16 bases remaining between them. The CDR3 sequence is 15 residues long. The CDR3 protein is CASTPGGAGNTEAFF. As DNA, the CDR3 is TGTGCCAGCACCCCCGGGGGGGCTGGGAACACTGAAGCTTTCTTT.

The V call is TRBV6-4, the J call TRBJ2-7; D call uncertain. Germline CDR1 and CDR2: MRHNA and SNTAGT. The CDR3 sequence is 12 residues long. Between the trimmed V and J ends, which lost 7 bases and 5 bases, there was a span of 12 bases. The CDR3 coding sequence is TGTGCCAGCAATTTCCATTTCGACGAGCAGTACTTC. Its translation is CASNFHFDEQYF.

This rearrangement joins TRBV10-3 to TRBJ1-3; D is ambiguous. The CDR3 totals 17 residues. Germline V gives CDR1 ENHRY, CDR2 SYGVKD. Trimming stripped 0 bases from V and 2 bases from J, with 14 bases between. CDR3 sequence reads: CAISESEEGRAGNTIYF. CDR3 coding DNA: TGTGCCATCAGTGAGTCTGAGGAAGGTCGGGCTGGAAACACCATATATTTT.

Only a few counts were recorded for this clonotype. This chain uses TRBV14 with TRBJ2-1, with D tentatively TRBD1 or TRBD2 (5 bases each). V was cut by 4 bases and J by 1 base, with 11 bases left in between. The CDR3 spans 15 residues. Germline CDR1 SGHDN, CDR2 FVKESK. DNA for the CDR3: TGTGCCAGCAGCCGTGGGTGGGGGTCCTACAATGAGCAGTTCTTC. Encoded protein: CASSRGWGSYNEQFF.

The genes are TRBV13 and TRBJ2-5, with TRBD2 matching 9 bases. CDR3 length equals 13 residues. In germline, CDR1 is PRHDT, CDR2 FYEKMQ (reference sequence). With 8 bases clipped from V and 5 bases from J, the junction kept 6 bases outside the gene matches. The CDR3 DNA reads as TGTGCCAGCCATCAGCGGGGGGTCGAGACCCAGTACTTC. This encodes CASHQRGVETQYF.

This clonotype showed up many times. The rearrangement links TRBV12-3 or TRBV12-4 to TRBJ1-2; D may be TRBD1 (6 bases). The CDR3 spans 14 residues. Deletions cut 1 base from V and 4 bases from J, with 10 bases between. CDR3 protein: CASSLVRGSYGYTF. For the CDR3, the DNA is TGTGCCAGCAGTTTAGTCAGGGGATCCTATGGCTACACCTTC.

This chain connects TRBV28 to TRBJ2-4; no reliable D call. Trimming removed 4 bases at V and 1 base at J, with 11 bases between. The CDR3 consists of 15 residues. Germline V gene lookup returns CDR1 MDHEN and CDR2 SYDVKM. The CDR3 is CASSSTGFAKNIQYF. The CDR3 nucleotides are TGTGCCAGCAGTTCGACCGGGTTCGCCAAAAACATTCAGTACTTC.

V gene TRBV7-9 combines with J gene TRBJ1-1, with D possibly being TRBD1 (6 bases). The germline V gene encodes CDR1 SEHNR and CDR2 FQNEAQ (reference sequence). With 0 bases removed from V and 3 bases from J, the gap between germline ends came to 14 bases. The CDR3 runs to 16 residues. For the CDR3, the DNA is TGTGCCAGCAGCTTAGCAAGTATAGGGGGGGACACTGAAGCTTTCTTT. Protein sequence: CASSLASIGGDTEAFF.

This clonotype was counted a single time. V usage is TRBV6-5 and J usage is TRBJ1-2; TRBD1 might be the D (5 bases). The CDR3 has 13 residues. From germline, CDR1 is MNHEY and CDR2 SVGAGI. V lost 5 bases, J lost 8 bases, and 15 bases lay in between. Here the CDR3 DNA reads TGTGCCAGCAGTCGTACAGTCAGGGCCGGCTACACCTTC. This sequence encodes CASSRTVRAGYTF.

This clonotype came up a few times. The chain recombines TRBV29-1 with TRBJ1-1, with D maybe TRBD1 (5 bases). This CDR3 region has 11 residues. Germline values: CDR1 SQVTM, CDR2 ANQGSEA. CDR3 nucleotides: TGCAATGTTCAGGGGAACACTGAAGCTTTCTTT. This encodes CNVQGNTEAFF.

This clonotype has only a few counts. The CDR3 here is CSASTGPQNYGYTF. The CDR3 DNA follows: TGCAGTGCTAGTACCGGTCCCCAGAACTATGGCTACACCTTC. The chain links TRBV20-1 to TRBJ1-2; the D is unclear. The V and J ends lost 3 bases and 2 bases respectively, with 13 bases between them. There are 14 residues in the CDR3. The germline V gene has CDR1 DFQATT and CDR2 SNEGSKA (reference sequence).

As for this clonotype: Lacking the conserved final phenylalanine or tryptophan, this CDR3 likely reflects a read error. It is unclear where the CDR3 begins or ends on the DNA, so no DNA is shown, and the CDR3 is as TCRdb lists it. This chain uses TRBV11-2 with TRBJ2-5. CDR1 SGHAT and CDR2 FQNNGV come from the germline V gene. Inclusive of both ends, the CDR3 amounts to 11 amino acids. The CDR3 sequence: CASSLGQETKI.

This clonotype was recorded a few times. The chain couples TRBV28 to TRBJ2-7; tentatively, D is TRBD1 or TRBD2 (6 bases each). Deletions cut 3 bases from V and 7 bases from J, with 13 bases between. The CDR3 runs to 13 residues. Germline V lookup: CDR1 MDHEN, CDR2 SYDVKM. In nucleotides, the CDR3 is TGTGCCAGCAGTTTTCGGGGGCCCGGGGAGCAGTACGTC. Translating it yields CASSFRGPGEQYV.

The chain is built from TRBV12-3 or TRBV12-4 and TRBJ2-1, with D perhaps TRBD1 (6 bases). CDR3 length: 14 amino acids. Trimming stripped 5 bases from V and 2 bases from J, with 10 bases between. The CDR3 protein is CASSRDNTYNEQFF. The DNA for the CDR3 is TGTGCCAGCAGTAGGGACAACACCTACAATGAGCAGTTCTTC.